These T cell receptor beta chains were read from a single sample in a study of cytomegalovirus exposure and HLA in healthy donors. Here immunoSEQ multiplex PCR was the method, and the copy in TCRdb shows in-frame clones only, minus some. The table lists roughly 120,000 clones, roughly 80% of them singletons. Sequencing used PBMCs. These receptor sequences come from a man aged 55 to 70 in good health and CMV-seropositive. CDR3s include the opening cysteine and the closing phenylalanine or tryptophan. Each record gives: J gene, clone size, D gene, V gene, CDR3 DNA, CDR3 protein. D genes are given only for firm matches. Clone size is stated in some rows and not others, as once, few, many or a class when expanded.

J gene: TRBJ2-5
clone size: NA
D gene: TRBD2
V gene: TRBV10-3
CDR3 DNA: TGTGCCATCAGTTCCAGCGGGGGGTTAAGAGAGACCCAGTACTTC
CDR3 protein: CAISSSGGLRETQYF

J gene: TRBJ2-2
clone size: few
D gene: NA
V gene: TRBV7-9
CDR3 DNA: TGTGCCAGCAGTCTTACTAGCAGCTTGAACACCGGGGAGCTGTTTTTT
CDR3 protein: CASSLTSSLNTGELFF

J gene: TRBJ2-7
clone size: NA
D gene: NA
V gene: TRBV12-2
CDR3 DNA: TGTGCAAGTCGCTGGGGACTAGCGGGATCCTCCTCCTACGAGCAGTACTTC
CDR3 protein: CASRWGLAGSSSYEQYF

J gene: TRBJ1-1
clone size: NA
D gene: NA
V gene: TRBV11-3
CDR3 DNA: TGTGCCAGCAGCCCCGGGCCCGGACAGCGCATGAACACTGAAGCTTTCTTT
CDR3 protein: CASSPGPGQRMNTEAFF

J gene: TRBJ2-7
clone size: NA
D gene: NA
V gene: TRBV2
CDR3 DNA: TGTGCCAGCAGTGATCGACTAGGAAACTACGAGCAGTACTTC
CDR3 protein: CASSDRLGNYEQYF

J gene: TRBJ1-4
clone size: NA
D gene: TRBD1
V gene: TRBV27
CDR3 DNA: TGTGCCAGCAGTATCCGACAGGGGCCGGGTGATGAAAAACTGTTTTTT
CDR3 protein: CASSIRQGPGDEKLFF

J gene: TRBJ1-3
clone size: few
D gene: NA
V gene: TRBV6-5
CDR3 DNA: TGTGCCAGCCTGACAGGATCGGTCGGAAACACCATATATTTT
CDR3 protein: CASLTGSVGNTIYF

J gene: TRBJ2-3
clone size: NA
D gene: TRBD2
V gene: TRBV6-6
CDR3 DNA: TGTGCCAGCAGTCCAGCGGGAGGGTGGGCAGATACGCAGTATTTT
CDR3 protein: CASSPAGGWADTQYF

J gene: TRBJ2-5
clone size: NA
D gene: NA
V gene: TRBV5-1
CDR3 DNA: TGCGCCAGCAGCTTCGCAGGGGGGACGGGAGAGACCCAGTACTTC
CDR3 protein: CASSFAGGTGETQYF

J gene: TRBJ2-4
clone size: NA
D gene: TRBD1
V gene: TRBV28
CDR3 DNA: TGTGCCAGCAGTGGGTCAGGGGGTGTCAAAAACATTCAGTACTTC
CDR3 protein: CASSGSGGVKNIQYF

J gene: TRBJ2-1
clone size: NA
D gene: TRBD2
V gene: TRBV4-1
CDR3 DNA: TGCGCCAGCAGCCCTCTACCCATACTAGCGGGGCCCCTCAATGAGCAGTTCTTC
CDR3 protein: CASSPLPILAGPLNEQFF

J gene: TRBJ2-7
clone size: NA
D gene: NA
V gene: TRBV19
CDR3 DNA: TGTGCCAGTAGTATAATACACCTCGCCGACTACGAGCAGTACTTC
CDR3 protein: CASSIIHLADYEQYF

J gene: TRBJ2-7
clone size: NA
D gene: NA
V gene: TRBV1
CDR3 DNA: TGCACCAGCAGCCATGTCCCGGGACAGTTTTATGGGTACGAGCAGTACTTC
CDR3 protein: CTSSHVPGQFYGYEQYF